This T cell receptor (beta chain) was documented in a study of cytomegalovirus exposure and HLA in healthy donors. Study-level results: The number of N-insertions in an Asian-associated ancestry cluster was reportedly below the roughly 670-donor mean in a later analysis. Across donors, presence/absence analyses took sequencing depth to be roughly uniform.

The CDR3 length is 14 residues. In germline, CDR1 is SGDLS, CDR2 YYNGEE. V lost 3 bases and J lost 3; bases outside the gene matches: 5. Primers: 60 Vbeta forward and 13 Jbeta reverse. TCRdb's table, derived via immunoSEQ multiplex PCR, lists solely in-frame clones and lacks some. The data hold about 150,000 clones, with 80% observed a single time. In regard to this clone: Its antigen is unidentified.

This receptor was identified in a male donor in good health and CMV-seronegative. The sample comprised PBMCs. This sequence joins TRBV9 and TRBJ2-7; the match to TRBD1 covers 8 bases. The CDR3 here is CASSAQGVSYEQYF. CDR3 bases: TGTGCCAGCAGCGCACAGGGGGTAAGCTACGAGCAGTACTTC.